This T cell receptor (beta chain) was sequenced for a study of T cells in women clearing cervical HPV infection. About the study: Cases: HPV16-related CIN3 or worse on histology, 2 invasive cancers. Controls were women whose single incident HPV16 infection cleared within 12 months without precancer or cancer.

Method: immunoSEQ multiplex PCR; TCRdb's copy keeps in-frame clones and lacks some. This repertoire includes about 35,000 clones. Sequenced input: blood buffy coat. This receptor was taken from a woman aged 18-70 years with a cervical HPV16 infection that either progressed to CIN3+ or cleared (not recorded which).

Incomplete CDR3 DNA: TGTGCCAGCAGCCTGGGACAGATCTCCTACGAG. Protein: CASSLGQISYE. The CDR3 in its entirety is CASSLGQISYEQYF. The chain joins TRBV5-6 to TRBJ2-7; 7 bases agree with TRBD1. The read stops 3 residues short of the end of the CDR3; the missing end is completed from the germline J gene. After removal of 4 bases from V and 0 bases from J, the junction contained 4 bases not matched to a gene. Germline V CDR1 and CDR2: SGHDT, YYEEEE. CDR3 size: 14 residues.